One and the same sample provided the 22 T cell receptor beta chains below, sequenced in a study of blood T cells in healthy people across ages. The use of a sample-barcoded 5' primer and a J-beta primer mix characterized a second PCR of about 6 to 12 cycles. One entry per CDR3 protein results from TCRdb running MiXCR on the 5' RACE reads. Seen here are more than 1 million distinct CDR3 sequences, 45% observed once, and the top ten hold about 20%. Sequencing was performed on blood. The receptors come from a woman aged 60-75 years in good health.

At least ten counts were recorded for this clonotype. The rearrangement uses TRBV20-1 and TRBJ2-7; 7 positions agree with TRBD2. This CDR3 is 15 amino acids long. Germline CDR1 and CDR2: DFQATT and SNEGSKA (reference sequence). Trimming removed 0 bases from V and 3 bases from J; junction bases left unmatched: 8. CDR3 region: CSARDTGGLGYEQYF. The CDR3 DNA is TGCAGTGCTAGAGATACGGGGGGTTTAGGCTACGAGCAGTACTTC.

This clonotype was detected once. V and J are TRBV7-2 and TRBJ2-7; 7 nucleotides match TRBD2. Germline CDR1 and CDR2: SGHTA and FQGNSA. With 1 base clipped from V and 4 bases from J, the junction kept 7 bases outside the gene matches. The CDR3 spans 15 residues. The CDR3 nucleotides are TGTGCCAGCAGCTTAGGGGCGGGAGAGGAATACGAGCAGTACTTC. Translated: CASSLGAGEEYEQYF.

Points on this clonotype: A much bigger clone sits one base away, suggesting this may be a read error. The rearrangement joins TRBV7-2 to TRBJ2-4; D uncertain. V gave up 5 bases and J gave up 0 bases, with 8 bases separating them. This CDR3 comprises 14 residues. Germline V gene data show CDR1 as SGHTA and CDR2 as FQGNSA. DNA of the CDR3: TGTGCCAGCAGCGTGGCCCCAGCCAAAAACATTCAGTACTTC. This encodes CASSVAPAKNIQYF. Combining the CDR3 with reference TRBV7-2 and TRBJ2-4 gives the whole variable domain GAGVSQSPSNKVTEKGKDVELRCDPISGHTALYWYRQSLGQGLEFLIYFQGNSAPDKSGLPSDRFSAERTGGSVSTLTIQRTQQEDSAVYLCASSVAPAKNIQYFGAGTRLSVL.

As for this clonotype: Germline is not matched at one junction end, which may reflect a read error. This rearrangement joins TRBV20-1 to TRBJ1-2; 9 bases match TRBD1. Germline V gene lookup returns CDR1 DFQATT and CDR2 SNEGSKA (reference sequence). CDR3 length: 13 amino acids. CDR3 amino acids: CSASRTGDYGHTF. The CDR3 coding sequence is TGCAGTGCTAGTAGGACAGGGGACTATGGCCACACCTTC.

The V and J genes are TRBV5-1 and TRBJ2-4, with D perhaps being TRBD1 or TRBD2 (5 bases each). The end of the DNA fits TRBJ2-7 better, so the J call may be wrong. CDR1 is SGHRS and CDR2 is YFSETQ in the germline V gene. This CDR3 spans 17 amino acids. CDR3 in amino acids: CASSPGVRAGIIFEQYF. The CDR3 coding sequence is TGCGCCAGCAGCCCCGGGGTCCGGGCAGGGATAATCTTCGAGCAGTACTTC.

Ten or more counts support this clonotype. The chain links TRBV10-3 to TRBJ2-5; 11 nucleotides line up with TRBD2. V lost 4 bases, J lost 5 bases, and 12 bases stayed unmatched. The CDR3 has 17 amino acids. The germline CDR1 and CDR2 sequences are ENHRY and SYGVKD. The CDR3 DNA reads as TGTGCCATCAGTGCCGGGACTAGCGGCACCCTGGGGGAGACCCAGTACTTC. Residues: CAISAGTSGTLGETQYF.

The table lists this clonotype with many counts. The chain recombines TRBV14 with TRBJ2-7; tentative D call: TRBD1 (5 bases). CDR1 is SGHDN and CDR2 is FVKESK in the germline V gene. V lost 1 base, J lost 3 bases, and 7 bases lay in between. This CDR3 is 13 amino acids long. CDR3 nucleotide sequence: TGTGCCAGCAGCCAAGGACAGCTCTACGAGCAGTACTTC. It specifies CASSQGQLYEQYF.

The rearrangement links TRBV15 to TRBJ2-3; 10 nucleotides align to TRBD2. Germline CDR1 is LNHNV and CDR2 is YYDKDF (reference sequence). The CDR3 totals 15 residues. V lost 0 bases and J lost 3; bases outside the gene matches: 0. The chain's CDR3 is CATSRELAGTDTQYF. The DNA for the CDR3 is TGTGCCACCAGCAGAGAACTAGCGGGAACAGATACGCAGTATTTT.

This clonotype has more than one count but fewer than ten. The chain has TRBV9 and TRBJ2-3; 8 bases fit TRBD2. The V and J ends lost 3 bases and 3 bases, in that order; junction bases with no gene match: 9. The germline V gene has CDR1 SGDLS and CDR2 YYNGEE. The CDR3 loop spans 16 amino acids. The CDR3 protein is CASSAERELWTDTQYF. The CDR3 DNA follows: TGTGCCAGCAGCGCGGAGCGGGAGTTGTGGACAGATACGCAGTATTTT.

This clonotype occurred once. The chain combines TRBV7-3 with TRBJ2-1, with D possibly being TRBD2 (5 bases). The germline V gene has CDR1 SGHTA and CDR2 FQGTGA. The CDR3 has 15 amino acids. V shed 0 bases and J shed 4 bases, with 10 bases lying between them. The CDR3: CASSLTSALYNEQFF. The CDR3 DNA sequence: TGTGCCAGCAGCTTAACTAGCGCGCTATACAATGAGCAGTTCTTC.

This clonotype was detected many times. The J gene is TRBJ2-3, the V gene TRBV5-1, with D tentatively TRBD2 (6 bases). The V and J ends lost 0 bases and 7 bases respectively, with 18 bases between them. Looked up from germline, CDR1 is SGHRS and CDR2 is YFSETQ. This CDR3 has 16 residues. CDR3 sequence reads: CASSLDGDGSRNTQYF. The CDR3 region has the DNA TGCGCCAGCAGCTTGGATGGTGACGGGAGTCGGAATACGCAGTATTTT.

Regarding this clonotype: At one end, the junction sequence differs from germline, possibly due to a read error. This sequence joins TRBV2 and TRBJ2-4; D is perhaps TRBD1 (5 bases). The CDR3 is made up of 14 amino acids. Germline lookup yields CDR1 SNHLY and CDR2 FYNNEI. As DNA, the CDR3 is TGTACCAGCACTGGGGCGATAGCCAAAAACATTCAGTACTTC. Translated, it gives CTSTGAIAKNIQYF.

This clonotype was seen a few times. The V and J genes are TRBV28 and TRBJ1-2; no definite D call. This CDR3 is built from 11 residues. Trimming took 6 bases from V and 9 from J, leaving 11 bases between them. The germline V gene has CDR1 MDHEN and CDR2 SYDVKM. CDR3 sequence: CASRGKPSYTF. The CDR3 nucleotides are TGTGCCAGCAGAGGGAAACCAAGCTACACCTTC.

The rearrangement links TRBV20-1 to TRBJ2-3; TRBD1 aligns across 11 bases. The CDR3 covers 15 residues. The germline gives CDR1 DFQATT, CDR2 SNEGSKA (reference sequence). After removal of 6 bases from V and 3 bases from J, the junction contained 8 bases not matched to a gene. The CDR3 DNA follows: TGCAGTGCGCAGACCGGACAGGGGGCAACAGATACGCAGTATTTT. Its translation is CSAQTGQGATDTQYF.

The gene calls are TRBV7-9 and TRBJ2-1, with a weak D call TRBD2 (6 bases). The CDR3 has 15 amino acids. Germline values: CDR1 SEHNR, CDR2 FQNEAQ (reference sequence). V was trimmed by 1 base and J by 5 bases, leaving 12 bases between them. DNA for the CDR3: TGTGCCAGCAGCTTAGATAGCGGTCCACACAATGAGCAGTTCTTC. Encoded protein: CASSLDSGPHNEQFF.

A few counts support this clonotype. This clone may be a read error of a much larger clone one base away. This chain connects TRBV11-2 to TRBJ2-1, with TRBD2 matching 9 bases. The better agreement between TRBJ2-7 and the DNA end casts doubt on the J call. The CDR3 sequence is 16 residues long. CDR1 and CDR2 (germline): SGHAT, FQNNGV. This CDR3 reads CASTRSGTSLYNEQYF. CDR3 DNA sequence: TGTGCCAGCACCCGATCCGGGACTAGCCTTTACAATGAGCAGTACTTC.

V usage is TRBV10-3 and J usage is TRBJ1-1, with D possibly matching TRBD1 (6 bases). CDR3 length: 14 amino acids. Trimming cost V 5 bases and J 1 base, with 11 bases left between them. In germline, CDR1 is ENHRY, CDR2 SYGVKD. DNA of the CDR3: TGTGCCATCAGTACCGGGACATCGAACACTGAAGCTTTCTTT. Its protein product is CAISTGTSNTEAFF.

The chain is built from TRBV12-3 or TRBV12-4 and TRBJ1-4; 7 nucleotides align to TRBD1. The CDR3 runs 13 residues. Unmatched junction bases numbered 5, after V lost 9 bases and J lost 4 bases. The CDR3 here is CASRQGVNEKLFF. CDR3 DNA: TGTGCCAGTCGTCAGGGGGTTAATGAAAAACTGTTTTTT.

This clonotype has a handful of counts. The chain is built from TRBV7-3 and TRBJ2-2; D remains unclear. V lost 4 bases and J 2 bases, leaving 8 bases between the germline ends. Germline V gene data show CDR1 as SGHTA and CDR2 as FQGTGA. The CDR3 spans 14 residues. CDR3 nucleotides: TGTGCCAGCAGCTCCGAAGCCAACACCGGGGAGCTGTTTTTT. It translates to CASSSEANTGELFF. Based on the CDR3 plus reference TRBV7-3 and TRBJ2-2, the full variable domain is GAGVSQTPSNKVTEKGKYVELRCDPISGHTALYWYRQSLGQGPEFLIYFQGTGAADDSGLPNDRFFAVRPEGSVSTLKIQRTERGDSAVYLCASSSEANTGELFFGEGSRLTVL.

This clonotype has just a few counts. The gene calls are TRBV4-2 and TRBJ1-2; no definite D call. From germline, CDR1 is LGHNA and CDR2 YNFKEQ. This CDR3 region has 16 residues. The V and J ends lost 0 bases and 2 bases respectively, with 13 bases between them. Here the CDR3 reads CASSQDGGDWNYGYTF. The CDR3 coding sequence is TGTGCCAGCAGCCAAGATGGAGGAGATTGGAACTATGGCTACACCTTC.

This clonotype was detected a few times. The chain links TRBV25-1 to TRBJ2-2; TRBD2 matches at 13 bases. After removal of 8 bases from V and 6 bases from J, the junction contained 3 bases not matched to a gene. CDR1 and CDR2 (germline): MGHDK, SYGVNS. The CDR3 runs to 14 residues. The CDR3 bases are TGTGCCAGCCGACTAGCGGGAGGCCCCGGGGAGCTGTTTTTT. Translated, it gives CASRLAGGPGELFF.

The gene calls are TRBV5-1 and TRBJ2-1; possible D gene TRBD1, 6 bases. Trimming took 6 bases from V and 9 from J, leaving 16 bases between them. The CDR3 loop spans 13 amino acids. In germline, CDR1 is SGHRS, CDR2 YFSETQ. CDR3: CASNPTGTFEQFF. The CDR3 DNA reads as TGCGCCAGCAATCCTACCGGGACATTTGAGCAGTTCTTC.